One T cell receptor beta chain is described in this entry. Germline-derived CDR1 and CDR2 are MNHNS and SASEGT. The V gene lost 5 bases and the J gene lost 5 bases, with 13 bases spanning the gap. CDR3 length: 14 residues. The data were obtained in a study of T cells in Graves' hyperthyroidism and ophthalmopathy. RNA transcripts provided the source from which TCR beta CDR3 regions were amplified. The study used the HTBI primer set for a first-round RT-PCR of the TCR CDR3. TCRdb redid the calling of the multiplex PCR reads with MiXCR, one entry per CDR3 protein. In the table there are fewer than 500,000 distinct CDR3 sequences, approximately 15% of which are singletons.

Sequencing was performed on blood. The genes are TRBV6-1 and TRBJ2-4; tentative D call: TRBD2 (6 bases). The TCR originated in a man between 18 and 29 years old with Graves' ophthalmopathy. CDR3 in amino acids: CASSPRSGENIQYF. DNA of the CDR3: TGTGCCAGCAGTCCTCGTTCGGGGGAAAACATTCAGTACTTC.